This TCR beta chain is drawn from a study of T cell responses to AZD1222 COVID-19 vaccine. Assay used: immunoSEQ multiplex PCR; TCRdb lists only in-frame clones, some missing. Of 80,000 to 95,000 clones in the sample, over 85% were seen once. On this clone: What it recognizes is unknown.

Per germline, CDR1 MNHEY and CDR2 SVGAGI. The J segment lost 7 bases and the V segment lost 7 bases, leaving 6 bases of the junction unmatched. This CDR3 has 14 residues. General study results and limits: With dominance at 160-218 and 743-854, vaccine-associated CD4 TCRs spanned spike. At baseline, seropositivity was found in only a handful of AZD1222 recipients. With two AZD1222 doses given, Spike-specific TCR breadth and depth both rose. Reports say nearly half of spike-specific TCRs go after unmutated variant regions.

The sequence derives from an adult in good health. The sequenced sample was peripheral blood, obtained on day 0 of MenACWY control vaccination. The rearrangement joins TRBV6-5 to TRBJ2-1, with 11 bases aligning to TRBD2. CDR3 loop: CASIGSGGANEQFF. The CDR3 bases are TGTGCCAGCATTGGTAGCGGGGGGGCGAATGAGCAGTTCTTC.